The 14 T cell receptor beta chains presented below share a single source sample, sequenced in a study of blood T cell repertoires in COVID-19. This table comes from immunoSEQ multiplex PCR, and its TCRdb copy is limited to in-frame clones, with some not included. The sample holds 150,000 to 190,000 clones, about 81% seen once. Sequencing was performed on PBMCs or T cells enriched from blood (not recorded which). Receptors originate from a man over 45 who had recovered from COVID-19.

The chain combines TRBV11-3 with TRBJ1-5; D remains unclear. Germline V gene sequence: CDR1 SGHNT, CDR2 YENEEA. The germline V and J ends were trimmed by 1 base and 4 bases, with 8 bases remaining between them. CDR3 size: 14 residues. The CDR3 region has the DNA TGTGCCAGCAGCTTAGGCTTCACTAATCAGCCCCAGCATTTT. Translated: CASSLGFTNQPQHF.

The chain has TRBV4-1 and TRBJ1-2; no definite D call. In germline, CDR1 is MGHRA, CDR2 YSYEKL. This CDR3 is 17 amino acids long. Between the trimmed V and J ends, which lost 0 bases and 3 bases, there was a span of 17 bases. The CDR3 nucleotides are TGCGCCAGCAGCCAAGATCTGCCAGCTAGTTATTACTATGGCTACACCTTC. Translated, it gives CASSQDLPASYYYGYTF.

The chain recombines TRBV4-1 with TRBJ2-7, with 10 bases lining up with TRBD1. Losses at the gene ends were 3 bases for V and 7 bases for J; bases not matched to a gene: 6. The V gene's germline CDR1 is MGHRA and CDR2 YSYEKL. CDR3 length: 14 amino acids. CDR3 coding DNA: TGCGCCAGCAGCCATCCCGGGACAGGGGTTGAGCAGTACTTC. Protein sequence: CASSHPGTGVEQYF.

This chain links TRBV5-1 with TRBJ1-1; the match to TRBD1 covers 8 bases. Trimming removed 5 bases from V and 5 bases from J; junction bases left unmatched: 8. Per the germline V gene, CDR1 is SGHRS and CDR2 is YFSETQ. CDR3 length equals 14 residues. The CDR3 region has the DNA TGCGCCAGCAGTTCCCTAACAGGGGGAACTGAAGCTTTCTTT. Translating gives CASSSLTGGTEAFF. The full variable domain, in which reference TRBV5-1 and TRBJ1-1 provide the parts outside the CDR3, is KAGVTQTPRYLIKTRGQQVTLSCSPISGHRSVSWYQQTPGQGLQFLFEYFSETQRNKGNFPGRFSGRQFSNSRSEMNVSTLELGDSALYLCASSSLTGGTEAFFGQGTRLTVV.

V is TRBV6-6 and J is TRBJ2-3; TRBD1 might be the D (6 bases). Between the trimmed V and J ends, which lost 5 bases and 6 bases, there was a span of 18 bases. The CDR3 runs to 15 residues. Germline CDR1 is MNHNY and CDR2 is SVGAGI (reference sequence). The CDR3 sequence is CASSGVGHRSDTQYF. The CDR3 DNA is TGTGCCAGCAGTGGCGTGGGACACCGCTCCGATACGCAGTATTTT.

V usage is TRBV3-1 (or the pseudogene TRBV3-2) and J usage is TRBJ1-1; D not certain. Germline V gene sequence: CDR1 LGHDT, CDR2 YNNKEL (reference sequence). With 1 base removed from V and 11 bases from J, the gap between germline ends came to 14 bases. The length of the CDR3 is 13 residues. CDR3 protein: CASSQAAGYRAFF. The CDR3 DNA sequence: TGTGCCAGCAGCCAAGCGGCGGGTTATCGGGCTTTCTTT.

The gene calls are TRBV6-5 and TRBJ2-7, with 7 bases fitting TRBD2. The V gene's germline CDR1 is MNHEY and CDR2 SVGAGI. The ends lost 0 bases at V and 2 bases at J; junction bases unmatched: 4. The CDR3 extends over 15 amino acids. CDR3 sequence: CASSYSPGLAYEQYF. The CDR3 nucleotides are TGTGCCAGCAGTTACTCACCCGGACTAGCCTACGAGCAGTACTTC.

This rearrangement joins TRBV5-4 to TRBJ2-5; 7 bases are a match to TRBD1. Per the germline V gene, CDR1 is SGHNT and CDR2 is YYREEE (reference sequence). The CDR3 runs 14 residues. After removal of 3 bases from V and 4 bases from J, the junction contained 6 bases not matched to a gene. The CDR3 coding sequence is TGTGCCAGCAGCTCGACAGGGCAAGGAGAGACCCAGTACTTC. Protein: CASSSTGQGETQYF.

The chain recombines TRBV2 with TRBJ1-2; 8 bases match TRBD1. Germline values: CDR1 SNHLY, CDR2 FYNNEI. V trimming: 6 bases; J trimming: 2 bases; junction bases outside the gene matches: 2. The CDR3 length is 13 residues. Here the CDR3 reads CASRGTGNYGYTF. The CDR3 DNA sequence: TGTGCCAGCAGGGGGACAGGCAACTATGGCTACACCTTC.

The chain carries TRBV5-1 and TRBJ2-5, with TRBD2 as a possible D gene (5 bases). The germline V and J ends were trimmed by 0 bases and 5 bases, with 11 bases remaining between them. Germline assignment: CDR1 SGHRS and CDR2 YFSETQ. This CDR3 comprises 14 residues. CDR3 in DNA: TGCGCCAGCAGCTTGGACCTAGCAGACGAGACCCAGTACTTC. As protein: CASSLDLADETQYF.

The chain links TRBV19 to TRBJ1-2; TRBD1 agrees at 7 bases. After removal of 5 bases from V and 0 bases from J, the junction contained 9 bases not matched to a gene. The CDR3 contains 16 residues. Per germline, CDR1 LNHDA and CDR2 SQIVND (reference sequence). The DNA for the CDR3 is TGTGCCAGTAGTGCGGGGACAGCTCCTTCTAACTATGGCTACACCTTC. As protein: CASSAGTAPSNYGYTF.

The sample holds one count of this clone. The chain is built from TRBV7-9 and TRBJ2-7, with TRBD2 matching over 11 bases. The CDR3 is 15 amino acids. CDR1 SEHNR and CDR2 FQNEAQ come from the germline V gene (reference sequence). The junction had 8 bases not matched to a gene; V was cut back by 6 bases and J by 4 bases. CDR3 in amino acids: CASSPRASGGYEQYF. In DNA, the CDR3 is TGTGCCAGCAGTCCCCGGGCTAGCGGGGGGTACGAGCAGTACTTC.

The CDR3 DNA is TGTGCCAGCAGCTTCGAACGACAGGGAGGCACTGAAGCTTTCTTT. Protein sequence: CASSFERQGGTEAFF. The chain has TRBV5-6 and TRBJ1-1; 7 nucleotides match TRBD1. The CDR3 totals 15 residues. With 2 bases clipped from V and 4 bases from J, the junction kept 8 bases outside the gene matches. The germline V gene has CDR1 SGHDT and CDR2 YYEEEE. Together with reference TRBV5-6 and TRBJ1-1, the CDR3 gives the full variable domain: DAGVTQSPTHLIKTRGQQVTLRCSPKSGHDTVSWYQQALGQGPQFIFQYYEEEERQRGNFPDRFSGHQFPNYSSELNVNALLLGDSALYLCASSFERQGGTEAFFGQGTRLTVV.

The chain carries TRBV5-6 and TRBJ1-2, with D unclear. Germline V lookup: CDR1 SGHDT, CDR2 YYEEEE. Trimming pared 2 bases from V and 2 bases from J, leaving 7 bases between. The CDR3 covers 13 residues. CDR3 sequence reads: CASSFGGNYGYTF. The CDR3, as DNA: TGTGCCAGCAGCTTTGGAGGCAACTATGGCTACACCTTC.